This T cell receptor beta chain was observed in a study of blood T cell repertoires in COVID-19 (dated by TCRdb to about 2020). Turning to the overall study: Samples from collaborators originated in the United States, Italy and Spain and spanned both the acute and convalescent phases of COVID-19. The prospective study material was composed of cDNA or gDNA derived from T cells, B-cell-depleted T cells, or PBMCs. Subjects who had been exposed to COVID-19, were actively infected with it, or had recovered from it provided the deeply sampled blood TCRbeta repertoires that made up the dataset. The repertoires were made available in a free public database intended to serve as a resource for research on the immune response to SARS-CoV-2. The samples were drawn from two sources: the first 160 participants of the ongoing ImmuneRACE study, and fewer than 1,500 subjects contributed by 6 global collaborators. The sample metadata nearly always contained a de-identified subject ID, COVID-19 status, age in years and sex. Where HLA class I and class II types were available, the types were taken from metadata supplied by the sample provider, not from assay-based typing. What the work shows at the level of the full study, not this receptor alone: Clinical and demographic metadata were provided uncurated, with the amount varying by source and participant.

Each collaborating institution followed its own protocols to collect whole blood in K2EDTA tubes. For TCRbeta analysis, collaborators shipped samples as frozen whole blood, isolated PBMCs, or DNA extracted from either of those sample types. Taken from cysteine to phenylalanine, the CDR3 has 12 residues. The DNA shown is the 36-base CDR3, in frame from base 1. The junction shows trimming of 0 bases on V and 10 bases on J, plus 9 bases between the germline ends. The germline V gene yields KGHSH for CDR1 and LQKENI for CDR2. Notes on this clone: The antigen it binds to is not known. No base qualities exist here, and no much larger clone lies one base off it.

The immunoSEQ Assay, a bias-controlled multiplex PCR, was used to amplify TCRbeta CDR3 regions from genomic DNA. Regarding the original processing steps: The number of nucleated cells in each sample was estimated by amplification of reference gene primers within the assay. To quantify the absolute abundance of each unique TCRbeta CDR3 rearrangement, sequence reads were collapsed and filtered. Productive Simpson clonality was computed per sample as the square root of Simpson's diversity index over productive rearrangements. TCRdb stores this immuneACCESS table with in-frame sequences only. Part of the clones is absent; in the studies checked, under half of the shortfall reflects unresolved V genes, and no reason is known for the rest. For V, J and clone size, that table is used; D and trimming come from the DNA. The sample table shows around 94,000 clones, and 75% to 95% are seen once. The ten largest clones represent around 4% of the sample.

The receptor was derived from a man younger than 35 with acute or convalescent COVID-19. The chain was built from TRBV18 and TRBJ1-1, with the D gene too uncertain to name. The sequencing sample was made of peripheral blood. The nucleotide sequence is TGTGCCAGCTCACCACCGAACGGAGCAGCTTTCTTT. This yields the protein CASSPPNGAAFF.